The entry below gives a single TCR beta chain sequence along with its context. This entry belongs to a study of T cell responses to AZD1222 COVID-19 vaccine. Germline V gives CDR1 SGHNT, CDR2 YYREEE (reference sequence). This CDR3 has 16 residues. V lost 1 base, J lost 4 bases, and 14 bases lay in between. Repertoires were generated with immunoSEQ multiplex PCR, while TCRdb's copy carries only in-frame clones and drops some. The sample lists approximately 110,000 clones; over 80% were seen once. The sequencing here drew on peripheral blood, taken on day 0 of AZD1222 vaccination. The origin of this receptor is an adult in good health. The chain uses TRBV5-4 and TRBJ2-2; D may be TRBD2 (6 bases). The CDR3 loop reads CASSLRNQRVTGELFF. CDR3 DNA: TGTGCCAGCAGCTTGAGGAATCAGCGGGTCACCGGGGAGCTGTTTTTT.